This entry describes one T cell receptor (beta chain). The antigen is unknown. There are 12 residues in the CDR3. Germline V gene sequence: CDR1 MDHEN, CDR2 SYDVKM. V lost 3 bases to trimming and J lost 6 bases, with 8 bases between them. This entry is derived from a study of T-cell reconstitution after alpha-beta-depleted transplantation in children. Points from the study as a whole: By one year post-transplant, T-cell counts and diversity largely arose from T cells that were newly produced. At around two months after transplant, the alpha-beta T cells were reportedly derived from several hundred expanded clones that came from non-depleted graft cells. For some patients, TCRbeta diversity was high at day 60 because of recipient T cells and thymic progenitors that survived.

The authors prepared the TCRbeta library with unique molecular identifiers. From the PCR reads, TCRdb called clonotypes with MiXCR, one entry per CDR3 protein. The sample has hundreds of thousands of distinct CDR3 sequences, 13% seen once. This TCR derives from a male patient aged 10-17 years who had a stem cell transplant for acute myeloid leukemia, so the T cells may come from the graft donor. Sequencing was performed on PBMCs, mostly from graft donor cells, taken 360 days after TCRalphabeta/CD19-depleted stem cell transplant. The genes are TRBV28 and TRBJ2-5; D gene unclear. CDR3 nucleotide sequence: TGTGCCAGCAGTTTGGTAGGGAAGACCCAGTACTTC. Encoded protein: CASSLVGKTQYF. Based on the CDR3 plus reference TRBV28 and TRBJ2-5, the full variable domain is DVKVTQSSRYLVKRTGEKVFLECVQDMDHENMFWYRQDPGLGLRLIYFSYDVKMKEKGDIPEGYSVSREKKERFSLILESASTNQTSMYLCASSLVGKTQYFGPGTRLLVL.